This passage covers 32 T cell receptor beta chains from one sample sequenced in a study of cytomegalovirus exposure and HLA in healthy donors. Amplification used 60 Vbeta primers and 13 Jbeta primers. Data came from immunoSEQ multiplex PCR; TCRdb stores just in-frame clones and leaves some out. The sample carries 100,000 to 150,000 clones, about 76% recorded once. Input material: PBMCs. All receptors come from a man between 18 and 29 years old in good health and CMV-seronegative.

V gene TRBV7-2 combines with J gene TRBJ2-7; TRBD1 aligns across 7 bases. The CDR3 has 14 amino acids. Germline trimming cut 5 bases from V and 3 bases from J; bases unmatched to any gene: 7. CDR1 and CDR2 from the germline V gene are SGHTA and FQGNSA. The CDR3 is CASSITGESYEQYF. The DNA of the CDR3 is TGTGCCAGCAGCATAACAGGGGAGAGCTACGAGCAGTACTTC.

The CDR3 region is CASIPGGTHTGELFF. DNA of the CDR3: TGTGCCAGCATCCCAGGTGGGACTCACACCGGGGAGCTGTTTTTT. The gene calls are TRBV27 and TRBJ2-2; possibly TRBD2 for D (6 bases). The V end was cut by 7 bases, the J end by 3 bases, with 15 bases between. This CDR3 comprises 15 residues. The germline gives CDR1 MNHEY, CDR2 SMNVEV (reference sequence).

The chain uses TRBV4-3 and TRBJ1-6, with unresolved D. The CDR3 is 17 residues long. Trimming removed 0 bases at V and 9 bases at J, with 18 bases between. The germline V gene encodes CDR1 LGHNA and CDR2 YSLEER. The CDR3 loop reads CASSQDFVRLNGSPLHF. CDR3 coding DNA: TGCGCCAGCAGCCAAGATTTTGTGAGACTCAACGGTTCACCCCTCCACTTT.

The chain is built from TRBV7-2 and TRBJ2-3, with D possibly matching TRBD1 (6 bases). Trimming took off 3 bases at V and 2 bases at J, with 15 bases between the two ends. The germline V gene has CDR1 SGHTA and CDR2 FQGNSA. This CDR3 is 16 amino acids long. CDR3 amino acids: CASSFRTALYTDTQYF. In DNA form, the CDR3 reads TGTGCCAGCAGCTTCCGGACAGCCCTTTACACAGATACGCAGTATTTT.

V is TRBV5-1 and J is TRBJ2-7; D perhaps matches TRBD2 (7 bases). The CDR3 runs 14 residues. CDR1 is SGHRS and CDR2 is YFSETQ in the germline V gene. Trimming left V 6 bases short and J 4 bases short, with 17 bases between. The CDR3 sequence is CASNLGGAGYEQYF. CDR3 coding DNA: TGCGCCAGCAACCTTGGGGGGGCAGGGTACGAGCAGTACTTC.

This clone appeared a few times. This CDR3 is also generated by other DNA sequences in the sample. The chain combines TRBV5-1 with TRBJ2-1, with 7 positions matching TRBD2. With 4 bases clipped from V and 5 bases from J, the junction kept 12 bases outside the gene matches. This CDR3 spans 16 amino acids. Germline V gene sequence: CDR1 SGHRS, CDR2 YFSETQ. The CDR3 spells CASSPQAGYGNNEQFF. For the CDR3, the DNA is TGCGCCAGCAGCCCCCAAGCGGGGTACGGTAACAATGAGCAGTTCTTC.

V usage is TRBV5-3 and J usage is TRBJ2-7, with D possibly being TRBD1 (6 bases). Being an ORF, TRBV5-3 has a function that is uncertain. The ends were cut back, 1 base at V and 5 bases at J, with 13 bases in the middle. This CDR3 is 14 amino acids long. The CDR3 region is CARSLSQGGDEQYF. CDR3 DNA sequence: TGTGCCAGAAGCTTGTCACAGGGCGGCGACGAGCAGTACTTC.

This chain links TRBV5-8 with TRBJ1-1; D is possibly TRBD1 (5 bases). Trimming took 3 bases from V and 1 from J, leaving 13 bases between them. The germline gives CDR1 SGHTS, CDR2 YDEGEE. The CDR3 consists of 15 residues. The chain's CDR3 is CASSYMTVENTEAFF. The DNA of the CDR3 is TGTGCCAGCAGCTATATGACAGTGGAGAACACTGAAGCTTTCTTT.

The chain links TRBV30 to TRBJ1-5; TRBD1 matches at 7 bases. Germline V gene lookup returns CDR1 GTSNPN and CDR2 SVGIG (reference sequence). The V gene end was trimmed by 7 bases and the J gene end by 3 bases; junction bases not matched to a gene: 12. The CDR3 is 15 amino acids. CDR3 nucleotide sequence: TGTGCCTCTCAGTCCAGGGACAGCCTCAATCAGCCCCAGCATTTT. Translated: CASQSRDSLNQPQHF. The complete variable domain, with remaining parts taken from reference TRBV30 and TRBJ1-5, reads SQTIHQWPATLVQPVGSPLSLECTVEGTSNPNLYWYRQAAGRGLQLLFYSVGIGQISSEVPQNLSASRPQDRQFILSSKKLLLSDSGFYLCASQSRDSLNQPQHFGDGTRLSIL.

The V call is TRBV15, the J call TRBJ2-2, with a possible D match to TRBD1 (6 bases). The CDR3 is made up of 16 amino acids. Trimming pared 1 base from V and 5 bases from J, leaving 14 bases between. CDR1 and CDR2 from the germline V gene are LNHNV and YYDKDF (reference sequence). CDR3 coding DNA: TGTGCCACCAGCAGAGGGGATGACAGGAGAACCGGGGAGCTGTTTTTT. This sequence encodes CATSRGDDRRTGELFF.

The chain employs TRBV13 and TRBJ1-1; a possible D gene is TRBD1 (5 bases). This CDR3 spans 14 amino acids. CDR1 is PRHDT, CDR2 FYEKMQ, per germline (reference sequence). Trimming took 6 bases from V and 4 from J, leaving 15 bases between them. CDR3 coding DNA: TGTGCCAGCAGTACTGGCGGGGCCGGCACTGAAGCTTTCTTT. It yields the protein CASSTGGAGTEAFF.

The chain links TRBV2 to TRBJ2-2; 10 bases are a match to TRBD1. The V segment lost 2 bases and the J segment 6 bases; nucleotides outside the gene matches: 9. The CDR3 length is 17 residues. Germline CDR1 and CDR2: SNHLY and FYNNEI. The CDR3 nucleotides are TGTGCCAGCAGTGAATATCGGGGACAGGGGATGGCCGGGGAGCTGTTTTTT. Translation gives CASSEYRGQGMAGELFF.

The chain is built from TRBV19 and TRBJ1-2; 8 positions match TRBD1. The CDR3 sequence is 14 residues long. Unmatched junction bases numbered 7, after V lost 5 bases and J lost 5 bases. Germline V CDR1 and CDR2: LNHDA, SQIVND (reference sequence). CDR3 coding DNA: TGTGCCAGTAGTCCCCAGGGGGCAGGGTATGGCTACACCTTC. Amino acids: CASSPQGAGYGYTF.

This clone was counted only a few times. The junction differs from germline at one of its ends, possibly a read error. DNA of the CDR3: TGTGCCAGCAGCTTGAGTAGCGGGGCCCCGTCGGGGGACTTC. Protein sequence: CASSLSSGAPSGDF. V is TRBV5-4 and J is TRBJ2-7; TRBD2 matches at 8 bases. The length of the CDR3 is 14 residues. Germline CDR1 and CDR2: SGHNT and YYREEE (reference sequence).

V is TRBV2 and J is TRBJ2-7; 9 positions agree with TRBD1. Germline V gene sequence: CDR1 SNHLY, CDR2 FYNNEI. The V gene end was trimmed by 6 bases and the J gene end by 3 bases; junction bases not matched to a gene: 6. This CDR3 has 14 residues. The CDR3 is CASRRTGVGYEQYF. In DNA form, the CDR3 reads TGTGCCAGCAGAAGGACAGGGGTGGGCTACGAGCAGTACTTC.

This clone was counted a few times. The chain employs TRBV9 and TRBJ1-2; D possibly corresponds to TRBD1 (5 bases). The CDR3 loop spans 13 amino acids. V was shortened by 3 bases and J by 2 bases, with 8 bases between the two germline ends. Germline V gene lookup returns CDR1 SGDLS and CDR2 YYNGEE. CDR3 nucleotide sequence: TGTGCCAGCAGCGGACAGCGAAACTATGGCTACACCTTC. Its translation: CASSGQRNYGYTF.

The rearrangement uses TRBV20-1 and TRBJ1-1; no firm D call. Trimming took 3 bases from V and 7 from J, leaving 9 bases between them. The CDR3 sequence is 11 residues long. Germline values: CDR1 DFQATT, CDR2 SNEGSKA (reference sequence). This CDR3 reads CSASGQFEAFF. In nucleotides, the CDR3 is TGCAGTGCTAGTGGCCAGTTTGAAGCTTTCTTT.

This clone was found a few times. V gene TRBV9 combines with J gene TRBJ2-1; 12 positions agree with TRBD2. The CDR3 spans 16 residues. The V and J ends lost 3 bases and 7 bases, in that order; junction bases with no gene match: 8. Germline loops: CDR1 SGDLS, CDR2 YYNGEE. The CDR3 DNA reads TGTGCCAGCAGCGACCCACTAGCGGGGGGTAAAAATGAGCAGTTCTTC. Encoded protein: CASSDPLAGGKNEQFF.

The V and J genes are TRBV19 and TRBJ2-7; 7 bases are a match to TRBD1. The CDR3 length is 13 residues. With V trimmed by 6 bases and J by 7 bases, 9 bases remained unmatched. CDR1 is LNHDA, CDR2 SQIVND, per germline (reference sequence). Written as DNA, the CDR3 is TGTGCCAGTAGCCCGGGACAGAGTTCAGAGCAGTACTTC. Its protein is CASSPGQSSEQYF.

The chain joins TRBV5-1 to TRBJ2-3, with 9 nucleotides matching TRBD2. In germline, CDR1 is SGHRS, CDR2 YFSETQ. After removal of 0 bases from V and 5 bases from J, the junction contained 10 bases not matched to a gene. The CDR3 has 17 residues. CDR3 nucleotide sequence: TGCGCCAGCAGCTTGGGCTTACATGGGCGGGGGGGAGATACGCAGTATTTT. This sequence encodes CASSLGLHGRGGDTQYF.

The chain uses TRBV5-1 and TRBJ2-5; 11 bases are shared with TRBD1. Germline CDR1 is SGHRS and CDR2 is YFSETQ. The J segment lost 9 bases and the V segment lost 3 bases, leaving 1 base of the junction unmatched. The CDR3 runs to 12 residues. CDR3 sequence: CASSWGQGAQYF. In DNA, the CDR3 is TGCGCCAGCAGCTGGGGACAGGGGGCCCAGTACTTC.

V is TRBV4-1 and J is TRBJ1-1, with TRBD1 identical over 11 bases. Germline assignment: CDR1 MGHRA and CDR2 YSYEKL. This CDR3 is built from 17 residues. With V trimmed by 5 bases and J by 6 bases, 14 bases remained unmatched. In DNA form, the CDR3 reads TGCGCCAGCAGCTATCGGGACAGGGGGGCTAGGGTGCCTGAAGCTTTCTTT. As protein: CASSYRDRGARVPEAFF.

The chain employs TRBV7-2 and TRBJ2-1; 9 bases align to TRBD2. The CDR3 contains 17 residues. Germline values: CDR1 SGHTA, CDR2 FQGNSA. V was clipped by 2 bases and J by 2 bases; unmatched bases: 7. The CDR3 nucleotides are TGTGCCAGCAGCTTATTGGTTCTAGCGGGAACCTACAATGAGCAGTTCTTC. Its translation: CASSLLVLAGTYNEQFF.

This chain links TRBV11-3 with TRBJ2-1; no reliable D call. The germline gives CDR1 SGHNT, CDR2 YENEEA. V was pared by 6 bases and J by 6 bases, with 18 bases between. CDR3 length: 15 amino acids. DNA for the CDR3: TGTGCCAGCAGTCGAGGTTTGTCGTTGGTCAATGAGCAGTTCTTC. This gives the protein CASSRGLSLVNEQFF.

The chain combines TRBV7-9 with TRBJ2-3; 12 bases map to TRBD1. Trimming took 8 bases from V and 6 from J; bases not matched to a gene: 6. Germline V gene lookup returns CDR1 SEHNR and CDR2 FQNEAQ (reference sequence). This CDR3 has 14 residues. CDR3 in DNA: TGTGCCAGCGGGGGGACAGGGGGCTTTGATACGCAGTATTTT. Translating it yields CASGGTGGFDTQYF.

V gene TRBV18 combines with J gene TRBJ1-6; 7 bases are a match to TRBD1. The germline V gene encodes CDR1 KGHSH and CDR2 LQKENI. There are 13 residues in the CDR3. Germline trimming cut 5 bases from V and 8 bases from J; bases unmatched to any gene: 3. The CDR3 sequence: CASSAGTDSPLHF. DNA of the CDR3: TGTGCCAGCTCAGCCGGGACAGATTCACCCCTCCACTTT.

The chain uses TRBV9 and TRBJ1-2; no clear D gene. Germline lookup yields CDR1 SGDLS and CDR2 YYNGEE. V dropped 0 bases and J dropped 3 bases, with 9 bases sitting between them. CDR3 length: 14 residues. The CDR3 spells CASSVAPGDYGYTF. In DNA, the CDR3 is TGTGCCAGCAGCGTAGCCCCCGGGGACTATGGCTACACCTTC.

This chain joins TRBV7-2 and TRBJ1-2, with D unresolved. The CDR3 is 15 residues long. CDR1 is SGHTA and CDR2 is FQGNSA in the germline V gene. V lost 1 base and J lost 9, with 18 bases in between. CDR3 amino acids: CASSLVALRRESYTF. The DNA for the CDR3 is TGTGCCAGCAGCTTAGTGGCTCTGCGGCGGGAGAGCTACACCTTC.

The V call is TRBV27, the J call TRBJ2-7; TRBD1 matches 8 bases. Germline V gives CDR1 MNHEY, CDR2 SMNVEV (reference sequence). The ends lost 8 bases at V and 3 bases at J; junction bases unmatched: 36. The CDR3 covers 23 residues. CDR3 sequence (DNA): TGTGCCAGCGGACAAAATTCAGGGGGCGGCGTCTCGGGCGGGTTTCAAAGAATCTACGAGCAGTACTTC. Encoded protein: CASGQNSGGGVSGGFQRIYEQYF.

The rearrangement uses TRBV5-1 and TRBJ1-2; 8 bases map to TRBD1. The germline V gene has CDR1 SGHRS and CDR2 YFSETQ. Losses at the gene ends were 7 bases for V and 5 bases for J; bases not matched to a gene: 10. There are 14 residues in the CDR3. The CDR3 DNA follows: TGCGCCAGCGGCAGGGACAGGCTAGCGTATGGCTACACCTTC. It yields the protein CASGRDRLAYGYTF.

V gene TRBV9 combines with J gene TRBJ2-6; D is perhaps TRBD1 (6 bases). Trimming stripped 4 bases from V and 2 bases from J, with 13 bases between. Germline V gene data show CDR1 as SGDLS and CDR2 as YYNGEE. The CDR3 runs to 16 residues. In nucleotides, the CDR3 is TGTGCCAGCAGCACCATAACAGGGACTGGGGCCAACGTCCTGACTTTC. Protein sequence: CASSTITGTGANVLTF.

This chain uses TRBV6-5 with TRBJ2-1; 11 bases agree with TRBD2. This CDR3 has 14 amino acids. The J segment lost 10 bases and the V segment lost 2 bases, leaving 4 bases of the junction unmatched. From germline, CDR1 is MNHEY and CDR2 SVGAGI. DNA for the CDR3: TGTGCCAGCAGTTACCTAGCGGGGGGCGGGGAGCAGTTCTTC. Its translation: CASSYLAGGGEQFF.